This T cell receptor beta chain was found in a study of T cell responses to AZD1222 COVID-19 vaccine. Germline assignment: CDR1 SGHNT and CDR2 YYREEE (reference sequence). The CDR3 covers 14 residues. Deletions cut 0 bases from V and 4 bases from J, with 8 bases between. General study points: Reportedly, nearly half the spike-specific TCRs target unmutated variant regions. At 160-218 and 743-854, vaccine-associated CD4 TCRs were dominant, and they spanned spike.

Remarks on this clone: Its specificity is not known.

Pooling covered second doses at about 4 or about 12 weeks. Using immunoSEQ multiplex PCR, the repertoire was profiled, and TCRdb retains in-frame clones only, with some absent. This sample has 95,000 to 150,000 clones, with 93% found just once. The clonotype originates from an adult who received the AZD1222 COVID-19 vaccine. The sample consisted of peripheral blood, taken 28 days after the second AZD1222 dose. The J gene is TRBJ1-5, the V gene TRBV5-4; a weak D match, TRBD1 (6 bases). In nucleotides, the CDR3 is TGTGCCAGCAGCTTGGAAGGGGGGAATCAGCCCCAGCATTTT. Its translation is CASSLEGGNQPQHF. Supplemented by reference TRBV5-4 and TRBJ1-5, the full variable domain reads ETGVTQSPTHLIKTRGQQVTLRCSSQSGHNTVSWYQQALGQGPQFIFQYYREEENGRGNFPPRFSGLQFPNYSSELNVNALELDDSALYLCASSLEGGNQPQHFGDGTRLSIL.